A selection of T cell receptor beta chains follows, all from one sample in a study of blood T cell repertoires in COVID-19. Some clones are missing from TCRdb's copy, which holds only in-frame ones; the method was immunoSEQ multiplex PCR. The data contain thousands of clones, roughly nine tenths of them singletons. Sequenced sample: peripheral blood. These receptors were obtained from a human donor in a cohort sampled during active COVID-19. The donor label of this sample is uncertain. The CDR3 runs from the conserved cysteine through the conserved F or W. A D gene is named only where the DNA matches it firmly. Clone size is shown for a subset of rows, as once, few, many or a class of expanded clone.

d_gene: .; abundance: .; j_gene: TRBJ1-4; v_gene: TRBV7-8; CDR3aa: CASTFRTATNEKLFF
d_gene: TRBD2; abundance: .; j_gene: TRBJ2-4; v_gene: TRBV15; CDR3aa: CATSAKRAGVDKNIQYF
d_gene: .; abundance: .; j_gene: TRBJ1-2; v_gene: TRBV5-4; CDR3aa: CASSLVPLYSNYGYTF
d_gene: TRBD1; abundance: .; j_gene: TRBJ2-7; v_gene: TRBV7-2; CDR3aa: CASSRDRVYEQYF
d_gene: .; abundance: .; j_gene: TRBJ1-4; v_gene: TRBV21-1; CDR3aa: CASSKARAGGVFF
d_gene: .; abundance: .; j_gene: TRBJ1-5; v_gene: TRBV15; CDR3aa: CATSRDRGNQPQHF
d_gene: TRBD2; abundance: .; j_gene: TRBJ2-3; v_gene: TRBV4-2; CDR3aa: CASSPRVSGGKTTDTQYF
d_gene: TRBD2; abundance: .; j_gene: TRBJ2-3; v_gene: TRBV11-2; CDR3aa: CASTAAGGQGTQYF
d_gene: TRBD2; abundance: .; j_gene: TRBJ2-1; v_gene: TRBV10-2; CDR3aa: CASSILAGGYEQFF
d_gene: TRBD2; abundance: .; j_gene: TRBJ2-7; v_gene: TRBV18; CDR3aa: CASSPSGSTYEQYF
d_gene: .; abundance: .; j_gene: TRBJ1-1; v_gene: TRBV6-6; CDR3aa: CASSLTGQNTEAFF
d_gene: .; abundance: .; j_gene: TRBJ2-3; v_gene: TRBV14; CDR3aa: CASSVSSSADTQYF
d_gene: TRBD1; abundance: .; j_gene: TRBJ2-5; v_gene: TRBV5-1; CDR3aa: CASSIGQGGETQYF
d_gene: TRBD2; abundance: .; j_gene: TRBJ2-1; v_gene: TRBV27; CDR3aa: CASSLWLTSGDYNEQFF
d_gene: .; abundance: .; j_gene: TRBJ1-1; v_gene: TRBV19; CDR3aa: CASSIPGGRQEAFF
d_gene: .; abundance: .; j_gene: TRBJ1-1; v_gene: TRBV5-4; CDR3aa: CASSLEFGTHMNTEAFF
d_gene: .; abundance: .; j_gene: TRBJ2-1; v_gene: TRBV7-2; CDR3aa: CASSLQGNEQFF
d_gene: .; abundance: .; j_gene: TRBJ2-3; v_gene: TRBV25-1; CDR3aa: CASSVSGTDTQYF
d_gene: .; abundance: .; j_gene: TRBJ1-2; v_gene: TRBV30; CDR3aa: CAWSVGTYRPWGYTF
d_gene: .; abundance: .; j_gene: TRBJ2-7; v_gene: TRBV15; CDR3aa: CATSREIAGLYEQYF
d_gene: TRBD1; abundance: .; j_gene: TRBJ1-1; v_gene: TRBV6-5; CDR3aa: CASSSQQGATEAFF
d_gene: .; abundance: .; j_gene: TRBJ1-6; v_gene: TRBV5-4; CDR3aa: CASSLDLSSYNSPLHF
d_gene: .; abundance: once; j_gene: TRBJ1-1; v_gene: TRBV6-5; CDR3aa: CASSPSLNTEAFF
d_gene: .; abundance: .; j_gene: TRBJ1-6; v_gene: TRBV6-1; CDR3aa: CASSEAPGGSNSPLHF
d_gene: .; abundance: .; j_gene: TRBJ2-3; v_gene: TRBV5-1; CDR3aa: CASSLVRRGDTQYF
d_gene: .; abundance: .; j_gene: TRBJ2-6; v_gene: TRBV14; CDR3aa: CASSQEGVWGGANVLTF
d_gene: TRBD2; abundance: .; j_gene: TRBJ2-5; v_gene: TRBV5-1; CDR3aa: CASSLANFAGGETQYF
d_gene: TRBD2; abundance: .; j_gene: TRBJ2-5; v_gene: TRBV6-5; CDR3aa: CASSGAGVETQYF
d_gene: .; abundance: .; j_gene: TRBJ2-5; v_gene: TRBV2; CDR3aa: CASSELGTGGAQYF
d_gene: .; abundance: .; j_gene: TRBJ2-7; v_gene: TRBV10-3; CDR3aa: CAISYTGSYEQYF
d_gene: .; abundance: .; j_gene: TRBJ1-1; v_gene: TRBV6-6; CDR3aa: CASRRDVRNTEAFF
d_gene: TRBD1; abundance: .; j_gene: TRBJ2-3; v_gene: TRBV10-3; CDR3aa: CAISEQGAGDTQYF
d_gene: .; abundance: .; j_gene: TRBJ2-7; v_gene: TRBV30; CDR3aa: CAYSKGGNEQYF
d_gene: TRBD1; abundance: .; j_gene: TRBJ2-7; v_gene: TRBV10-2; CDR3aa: CASSEAWDRGKQYF
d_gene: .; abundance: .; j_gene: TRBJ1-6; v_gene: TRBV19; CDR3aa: CASSMLGGYNSPLHF
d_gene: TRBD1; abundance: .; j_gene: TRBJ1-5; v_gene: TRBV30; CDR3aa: CACEGQGGQPQHF
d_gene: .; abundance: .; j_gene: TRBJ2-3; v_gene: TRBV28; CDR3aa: CASSDLEVAGTDTQYF
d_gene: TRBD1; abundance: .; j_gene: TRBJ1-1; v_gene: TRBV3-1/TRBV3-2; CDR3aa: CASSQETGTGGIYNTEAFF
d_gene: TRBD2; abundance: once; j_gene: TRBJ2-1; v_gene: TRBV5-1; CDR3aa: CASSRSGGGRYNEQFF
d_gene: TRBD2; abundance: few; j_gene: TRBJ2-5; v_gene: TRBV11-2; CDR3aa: CASSLGASGGLKETQYF
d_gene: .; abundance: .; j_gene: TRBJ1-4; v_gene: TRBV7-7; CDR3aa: CASSLNPGDEKLFF
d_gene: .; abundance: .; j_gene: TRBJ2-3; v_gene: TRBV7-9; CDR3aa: CASSLATTSTDTQYF